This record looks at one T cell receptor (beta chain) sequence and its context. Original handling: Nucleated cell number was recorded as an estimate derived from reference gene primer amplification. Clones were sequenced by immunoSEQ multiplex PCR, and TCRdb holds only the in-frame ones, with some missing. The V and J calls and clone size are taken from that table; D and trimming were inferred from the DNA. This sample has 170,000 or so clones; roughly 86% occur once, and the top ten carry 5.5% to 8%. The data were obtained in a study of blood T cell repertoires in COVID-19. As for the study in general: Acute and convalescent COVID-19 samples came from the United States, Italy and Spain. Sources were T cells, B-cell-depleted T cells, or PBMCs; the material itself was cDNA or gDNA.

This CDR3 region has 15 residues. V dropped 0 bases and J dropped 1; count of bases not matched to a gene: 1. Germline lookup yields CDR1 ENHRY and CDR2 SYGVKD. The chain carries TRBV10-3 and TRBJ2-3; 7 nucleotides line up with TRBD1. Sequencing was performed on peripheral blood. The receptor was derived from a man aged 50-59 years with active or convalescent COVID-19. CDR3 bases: TGTGCCATCAGTGAGTCAACAGGGGGCACAGATACGCAGTATTTT. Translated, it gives CAISESTGGTDTQYF.